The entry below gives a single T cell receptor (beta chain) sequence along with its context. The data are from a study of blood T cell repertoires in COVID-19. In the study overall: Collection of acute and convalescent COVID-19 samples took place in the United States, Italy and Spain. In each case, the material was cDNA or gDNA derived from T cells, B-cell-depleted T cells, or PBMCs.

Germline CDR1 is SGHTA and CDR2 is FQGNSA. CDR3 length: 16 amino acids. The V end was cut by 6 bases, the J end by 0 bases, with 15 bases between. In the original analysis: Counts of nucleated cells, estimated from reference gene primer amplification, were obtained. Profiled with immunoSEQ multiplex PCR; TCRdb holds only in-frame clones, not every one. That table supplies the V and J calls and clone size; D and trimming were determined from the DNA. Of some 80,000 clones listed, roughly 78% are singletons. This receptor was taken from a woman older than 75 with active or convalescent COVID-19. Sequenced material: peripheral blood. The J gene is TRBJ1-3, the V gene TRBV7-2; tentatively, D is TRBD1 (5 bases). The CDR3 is CASSLQAPDSGNTIYF. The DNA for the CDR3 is TGTGCCAGCAGTTTACAGGCACCAGACTCTGGAAACACCATATATTTT.